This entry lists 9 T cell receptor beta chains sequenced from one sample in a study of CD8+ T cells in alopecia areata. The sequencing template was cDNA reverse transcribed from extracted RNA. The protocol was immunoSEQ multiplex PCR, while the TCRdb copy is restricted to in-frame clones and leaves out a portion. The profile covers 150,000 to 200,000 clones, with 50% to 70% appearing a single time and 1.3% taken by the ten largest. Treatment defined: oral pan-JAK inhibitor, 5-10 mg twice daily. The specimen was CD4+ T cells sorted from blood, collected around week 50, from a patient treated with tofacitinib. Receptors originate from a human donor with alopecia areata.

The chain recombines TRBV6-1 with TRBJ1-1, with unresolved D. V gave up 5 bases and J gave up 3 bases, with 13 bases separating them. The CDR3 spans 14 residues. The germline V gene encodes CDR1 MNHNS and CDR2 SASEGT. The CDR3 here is CASSSGFGDTEAFF. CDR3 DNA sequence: TGTGCCAGCAGTTCGGGTTTTGGGGACACTGAAGCTTTCTTT.

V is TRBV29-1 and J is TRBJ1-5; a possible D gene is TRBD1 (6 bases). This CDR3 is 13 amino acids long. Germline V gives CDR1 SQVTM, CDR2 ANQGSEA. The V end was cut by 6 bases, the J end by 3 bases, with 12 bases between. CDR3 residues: CSVETGYNQPQHF. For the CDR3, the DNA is TGCAGCGTGGAGACAGGCTACAATCAGCCCCAGCATTTT.

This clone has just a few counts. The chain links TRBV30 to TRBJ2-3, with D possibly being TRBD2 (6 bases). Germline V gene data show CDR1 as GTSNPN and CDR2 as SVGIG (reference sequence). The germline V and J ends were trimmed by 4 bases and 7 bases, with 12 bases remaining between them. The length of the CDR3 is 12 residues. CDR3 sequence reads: CAWTRDSHTQYF. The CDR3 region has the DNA TGTGCCTGGACCCGGGACTCGCATACGCAGTATTTT.

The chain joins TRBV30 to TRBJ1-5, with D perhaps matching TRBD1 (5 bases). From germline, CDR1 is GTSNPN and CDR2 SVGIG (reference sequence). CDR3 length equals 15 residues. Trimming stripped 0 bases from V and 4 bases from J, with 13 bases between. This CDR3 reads CAWSVGNRQNQPQHF. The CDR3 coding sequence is TGTGCCTGGAGTGTAGGTAACAGGCAAAATCAGCCCCAGCATTTT. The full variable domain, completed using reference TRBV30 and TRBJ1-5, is SQTIHQWPATLVQPVGSPLSLECTVEGTSNPNLYWYRQAAGRGLQLLFYSVGIGQISSEVPQNLSASRPQDRQFILSSKKLLLSDSGFYLCAWSVGNRQNQPQHFGDGTRLSIL.

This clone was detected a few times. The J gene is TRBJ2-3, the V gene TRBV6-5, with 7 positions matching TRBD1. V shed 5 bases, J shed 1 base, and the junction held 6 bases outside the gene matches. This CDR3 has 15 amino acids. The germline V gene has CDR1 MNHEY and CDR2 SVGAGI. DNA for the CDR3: TGTGCCAGCAGTCCTAAAACAGGGGGCACAGATACGCAGTATTTT. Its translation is CASSPKTGGTDTQYF.

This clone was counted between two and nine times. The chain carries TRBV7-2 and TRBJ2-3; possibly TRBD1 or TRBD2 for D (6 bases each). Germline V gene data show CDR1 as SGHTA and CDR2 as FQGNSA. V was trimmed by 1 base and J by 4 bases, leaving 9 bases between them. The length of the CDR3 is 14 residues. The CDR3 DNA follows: TGTGCCAGCAGCTTAGGAGGGGGGCCAGATACGCAGTATTTT. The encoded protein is CASSLGGGPDTQYF.

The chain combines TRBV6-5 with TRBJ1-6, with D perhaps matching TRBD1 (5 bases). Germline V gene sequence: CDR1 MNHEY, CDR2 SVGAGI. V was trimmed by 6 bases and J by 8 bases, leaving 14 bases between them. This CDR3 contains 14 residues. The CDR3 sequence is CASSANIRDSPLHF. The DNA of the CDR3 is TGTGCCAGCAGCGCAAACATCAGGGATTCACCCCTCCACTTT.

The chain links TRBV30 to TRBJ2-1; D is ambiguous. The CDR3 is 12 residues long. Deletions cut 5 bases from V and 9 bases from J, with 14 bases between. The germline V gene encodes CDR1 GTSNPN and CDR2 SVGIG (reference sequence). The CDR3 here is CAWVPQMGEQFF. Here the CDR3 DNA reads TGTGCCTGGGTACCCCAAATGGGTGAGCAGTTCTTC.

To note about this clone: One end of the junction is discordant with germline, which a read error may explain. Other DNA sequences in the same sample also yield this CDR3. The CDR3, as DNA: TGTGCCAGCAGGGGGGTCTACGAGCAATACTTC. Its protein is CASRGVYEQYF. The J gene is TRBJ2-7, the V gene TRBV25-1; D might be TRBD1 or TRBD2, each matching 5 bases. Germline V gives CDR1 MGHDK, CDR2 SYGVNS. The CDR3 spans 11 residues.